The 27 T cell receptor beta chains in this list originate from one sample, sequenced in a study of blood T cell repertoires in COVID-19. The table came from immunoSEQ multiplex PCR; TCRdb's copy has only in-frame clones and leaves some out. Of approximately 150,000 clones detected, under 90% appear once; the ten largest clones hold over 15%. Sample: PBMCs or T cells enriched from blood (not recorded which). These receptors all come from a man aged 55 to 69 who had recovered from COVID-19.

This chain uses TRBV2 with TRBJ1-1; D is unclear. Germline V gives CDR1 SNHLY, CDR2 FYNNEI. There are 12 residues in the CDR3. Deletions cut 2 bases from V and 8 bases from J, with 9 bases between. The CDR3 is CASSESGREAFF. The CDR3 bases are TGTGCCAGCAGTGAATCCGGGAGGGAAGCTTTCTTT.

The CDR3 DNA reads TGTGCCAGCAGTCAATGGAGGGCCTATGGCTACACCTTC. This encodes CASSQWRAYGYTF. This chain uses TRBV27 with TRBJ1-2, with D unclear. CDR3 length: 13 residues. Trimming cost V 5 bases and J 4 bases, with 11 bases left between them. CDR1 is MNHEY and CDR2 is SMNVEV in the germline V gene (reference sequence).

The chain has TRBV7-9 and TRBJ2-3; a possible D gene is TRBD1 (6 bases). V lost 4 bases to trimming and J lost 3 bases, with 14 bases between them. This CDR3 region has 15 residues. CDR1 and CDR2 from the germline V gene are SEHNR and FQNEAQ (reference sequence). CDR3 region: CASSSSGHLTDTQYF. The CDR3 DNA sequence: TGTGCCAGCAGCTCGTCGGGACACCTAACAGATACGCAGTATTTT.

V usage is TRBV7-2 and J usage is TRBJ2-7; possibly TRBD2 for D (6 bases). From germline, CDR1 is SGHTA and CDR2 FQGNSA. Trimming pared 0 bases from V and 1 base from J, leaving 7 bases between. CDR3 length equals 14 residues. This CDR3 reads CASSLAGTSYEQYF. The DNA for the CDR3 is TGTGCCAGCAGCTTAGCGGGGACTTCCTACGAGCAGTACTTC.

The chain uses TRBV5-6 and TRBJ2-3, with 9 bases aligning to TRBD1. In germline, CDR1 is SGHDT, CDR2 YYEEEE. Trimming took 2 bases from V and 2 from J; bases not matched to a gene: 3. This CDR3 has 15 residues. The CDR3 coding sequence is TGTGCCAGCAGCTTAGGACAGGGGAACACAGATACGCAGTATTTT. It encodes CASSLGQGNTDTQYF.

The genes are TRBV19 and TRBJ2-2; D perhaps matches TRBD2 (6 bases). From germline, CDR1 is LNHDA and CDR2 SQIVND (reference sequence). V was trimmed by 4 bases and J by 0 bases, leaving 12 bases between them. The length of the CDR3 is 16 residues. This chain's CDR3 is CASSNGGAANTGELFF. The CDR3 DNA reads as TGTGCCAGTAGTAACGGGGGAGCAGCGAACACCGGGGAGCTGTTTTTT.

CDR3 protein: CAWSHVLAGTRGDEQFF. The CDR3 bases are TGTGCCTGGAGCCACGTCTTAGCGGGGACTAGGGGCGATGAGCAGTTCTTC. The chain has TRBV30 and TRBJ2-1; 8 bases map to TRBD2. Germline lookup yields CDR1 GTSNPN and CDR2 SVGIG (reference sequence). The CDR3 is made up of 17 amino acids. The V and J ends lost 3 bases and 8 bases, in that order; junction bases with no gene match: 18.

V is TRBV20-1 and J is TRBJ2-7, with D possibly called TRBD1 or TRBD2 (5 bases each). There are 14 residues in the CDR3. The germline CDR1 and CDR2 sequences are DFQATT and SNEGSKA (reference sequence). V was shortened by 3 bases and J by 7 bases, with 19 bases between the two germline ends. DNA for the CDR3: TGCAGTGCTAGTGGGGGTCAGAGACTACTGGAGCAGTACTTC. It is translated as CSASGGQRLLEQYF.

J is TRBJ2-5 and V is TRBV13, with 11 positions matching TRBD1. V was clipped by 6 bases and J by 6 bases; unmatched bases: 6. This CDR3 comprises 14 residues. CDR1 is PRHDT and CDR2 is FYEKMQ in the germline V gene (reference sequence). The CDR3 DNA is TGTGCCAGCAGTCCCGGGACAGGGGGGCAGACCCAGTACTTC. This encodes CASSPGTGGQTQYF.

This clone was seen only a few times. This chain joins TRBV12-3 or TRBV12-4 and TRBJ2-3; D may be TRBD1 (7 bases). This CDR3 contains 13 residues. The ends were cut back, 8 bases at V and 3 bases at J, with 12 bases in the middle. The CDR3 reads CASGTAGTDTQYF. The CDR3 nucleotides read TGTGCCAGCGGGACAGCGGGTACAGATACGCAGTATTTT.

The gene calls are TRBV28 and TRBJ2-7, with 10 bases lining up with TRBD1. The CDR3 is made up of 18 amino acids. J gave up 4 bases and V 6 bases, and 18 bases lay outside the gene matches. Germline assignment: CDR1 MDHEN and CDR2 SYDVKM. The CDR3: CASSPGTGDTSGWYEQYF. CDR3 nucleotides: TGTGCCAGCAGCCCCGGGACAGGGGACACTAGCGGCTGGTACGAGCAGTACTTC.

This clone has a single count. This chain uses TRBV6-5 with TRBJ1-4; TRBD1 matches 8 bases. Germline V lookup: CDR1 MNHEY, CDR2 SVGAGI. With 2 bases clipped from V and 8 bases from J, the junction kept 4 bases outside the gene matches. The CDR3 has 14 amino acids. The CDR3 DNA is TGTGCCAGCAGTTACGACAGGGGTTTGGAAAAACTGTTTTTT. Translating gives CASSYDRGLEKLFF.

J is TRBJ2-1 and V is TRBV29-1, with TRBD1 matching over 8 bases. With V trimmed by 5 bases and J by 0 bases, 6 bases remained unmatched. Germline V lookup: CDR1 SQVTM, CDR2 ANQGSEA. The CDR3 has 15 amino acids. The CDR3 loop is CSVKRDRSSYNEQFF. The CDR3 DNA is TGCAGCGTTAAAAGGGACAGGAGCTCCTACAATGAGCAGTTCTTC.

The genes are TRBV7-8 and TRBJ2-1, with TRBD2 matching 11 bases. Losses at the gene ends were 5 bases for V and 1 base for J; bases not matched to a gene: 28. Germline V CDR1 and CDR2: SGHVS, FQNEAQ. The CDR3 consists of 24 residues. CDR3 amino acids: CASSPSQGRPGLAVSSLSYNEQFF. The CDR3 DNA reads as TGTGCCAGCAGCCCCTCGCAGGGCAGGCCGGGACTAGCGGTATCTTCGTTGTCCTACAATGAGCAGTTCTTC.

The rearrangement links TRBV28 to TRBJ1-4, with no clear D. Trimming removed 6 bases at V and 3 bases at J, with 14 bases between. Per germline, CDR1 MDHEN and CDR2 SYDVKM. The length of the CDR3 is 15 residues. The CDR3 is CASSQPGRSNEKLFF. The CDR3 DNA sequence: TGTGCCAGCAGCCAGCCAGGCAGGTCTAATGAAAAACTGTTTTTT. Based on the CDR3 plus reference TRBV28 and TRBJ1-4, the full variable domain is DVKVTQSSRYLVKRTGEKVFLECVQDMDHENMFWYRQDPGLGLRLIYFSYDVKMKEKGDIPEGYSVSREKKERFSLILESASTNQTSMYLCASSQPGRSNEKLFFGSGTQLSVL.

This chain connects TRBV30 to TRBJ1-1; D is perhaps TRBD1 (6 bases). CDR1 and CDR2 (germline): GTSNPN, SVGIG (reference sequence). The ends were cut back, 0 bases at V and 6 bases at J, with 14 bases in the middle. This CDR3 spans 14 amino acids. The CDR3 loop reads CAWSVRSGEAEAFF. The DNA of the CDR3 is TGTGCCTGGAGTGTACGGTCAGGGGAAGCTGAAGCTTTCTTT.

The chain uses TRBV5-1 and TRBJ1-6, with TRBD1 identical over 7 bases. This CDR3 region has 16 residues. CDR1 is SGHRS, CDR2 YFSETQ, per germline. The V and J ends lost 5 bases and 7 bases, in that order; junction bases with no gene match: 12. In DNA, the CDR3 is TGCGCCAGCAGACCTAGACAGGGCTTGGAGAATTCACCCCTCCACTTT. As protein: CASRPRQGLENSPLHF.

The chain joins TRBV28 to TRBJ1-2, with TRBD1 as a possible D gene (6 bases). The CDR3 is 13 residues long. V was cut by 3 bases and J by 5 bases, with 10 bases left in between. Germline V gene data show CDR1 as MDHEN and CDR2 as SYDVKM. The CDR3 sequence is CASSLSRGYGYTF. The CDR3 nucleotides read TGTGCCAGCAGTTTGAGCAGGGGATATGGCTACACCTTC.

The chain uses TRBV7-3 and TRBJ2-1; 12 nucleotides line up with TRBD1. The CDR3 length is 23 residues. V shed 1 base and J 4 bases; nucleotides not matched to a gene: 23. From germline, CDR1 is SGHTA and CDR2 FQGTGA. The CDR3 loop is CASSLRLGTGGDLLGKRYNEQFF. CDR3 DNA: TGTGCCAGCAGCTTAAGGCTAGGGACAGGGGGCGATTTATTGGGCAAGAGGTACAATGAGCAGTTCTTC.

V gene TRBV6-5 combines with J gene TRBJ1-1; D is possibly TRBD1 (6 bases). The CDR3 spans 15 residues. The V end lost 8 bases, the J end lost 2 bases, and 18 bases lay between the germline ends. The germline V gene has CDR1 MNHEY and CDR2 SVGAGI. The CDR3 DNA sequence: TGTGCCAGCCATCTCATTGGGGGCCCCAACACTGAAGCTTTCTTT. It translates to CASHLIGGPNTEAFF.

The chain employs TRBV5-5 and TRBJ2-7; 8 positions match TRBD2. V dropped 0 bases and J dropped 4; count of bases not matched to a gene: 9. The CDR3 has 16 amino acids. Germline values: CDR1 SGHKS, CDR2 YYEKEE (reference sequence). In DNA form, the CDR3 reads TGTGCCAGCAGCTTGGCCCCAGCGGGAGTAGGGTACGAGCAGTACTTC. It is translated as CASSLAPAGVGYEQYF.

The chain combines TRBV3-1 (or the pseudogene TRBV3-2) with TRBJ2-7; tentatively, D is TRBD1 (7 bases). In germline, CDR1 is LGHDT, CDR2 YNNKEL (reference sequence). The CDR3 runs 14 residues. Trimming shortened V by 4 bases and J by 6 bases, and 16 bases separated the two germline ends. CDR3 in DNA: TGTGCCAGCAGCCTTAACAGGGGACTGGCCGAGCAGTACTTC. Translated, it gives CASSLNRGLAEQYF.

The chain has TRBV12-5 and TRBJ2-3; D not resolved. Germline values: CDR1 LGHNT, CDR2 FRNRAP. Trimming pared 3 bases from V and 1 base from J, leaving 5 bases between. This CDR3 region has 13 residues. CDR3 in amino acids: CASGFRGTDTQYF. As DNA, the CDR3 is TGTGCTAGTGGTTTCCGTGGCACAGATACGCAGTATTTT.

The chain combines TRBV5-1 with TRBJ2-1, with 15 bases lining up with TRBD2. The trim removed 5 bases at V and 3 bases at J, leaving 15 bases unmatched. The CDR3 spans 20 residues. The V gene's germline CDR1 is SGHRS and CDR2 YFSETQ. The DNA of the CDR3 is TGCGCCAGCAGACAGGAGCCGGGACTAGCGGGAGGAAGGGACTACAATGAGCAGTTCTTC. It yields the protein CASRQEPGLAGGRDYNEQFF.

The chain combines TRBV30 with TRBJ2-1; TRBD2 agrees at 8 bases. The CDR3 sequence is 15 residues long. CDR1 GTSNPN and CDR2 SVGIG come from the germline V gene (reference sequence). The trim removed 8 bases at V and 2 bases at J, leaving 11 bases unmatched. The CDR3 bases are TGTGCCCGCTCCCTCGGGGGGGCAACCTACAATGAGCAGTTCTTC. Amino acid sequence: CARSLGGATYNEQFF.

The V and J genes are TRBV29-1 and TRBJ1-2; 9 bases match TRBD1. V lost 4 bases, J lost 4 bases, and 4 bases stayed unmatched. Germline loops: CDR1 SQVTM, CDR2 ANQGSEA. The CDR3 is made up of 13 amino acids. CDR3 nucleotide sequence: TGCAGCGTTGCCCCGACAGGGGGCTATGGCTACACCTTC. Protein sequence: CSVAPTGGYGYTF.

The chain carries TRBV15 and TRBJ2-7; D call uncertain. The CDR3 runs 16 residues. Germline CDR1 reads LNHNV; CDR2 reads YYDKDF (reference sequence). Trimming took off 0 bases at V and 0 bases at J, with 12 bases between the two ends. The DNA for the CDR3 is TGTGCCACCAGCAGAGATCTTGGGCGCCTCTCCTACGAGCAGTACTTC. Its protein is CATSRDLGRLSYEQYF. Supplemented by reference TRBV15 and TRBJ2-7, the full variable domain reads DAMVIQNPRYQVTQFGKPVTLSCSQTLNHNVMYWYQQKSSQAPKLLFHYYDKDFNNEADTPDNFQSRRPNTSFCFLDIRSPGLGDTAMYLCATSRDLGRLSYEQYFGPGTRLTVT.